The source of this T cell receptor (beta chain) is a study of T cells expressing NK-cell markers (dated by TCRdb to about 2020). About the study as a whole: TCR beta-chain repertoires were profiled in sorted CD3+CD56+NKG2C+, CD3+CD56+NKG2C- and CD3+CD56-NKG2C+ T-cell subsets from several donors. Of the eight sequenced donors, seven were found to be HCMV-seropositive and one was found to be HCMV-seronegative. The study sequenced eight donors, all healthy volunteers chosen at random: three men and five women. Libraries were sequenced as 2 x 150 bp reads on Illumina HiSeq 2000/2500, MiSeq or NextSeq. What the study reported, not specific to this receptor: It remained unclear whether the expanded NKG2C-expressing T cell clones were specific for HCMV antigens. Those dominant clonotypes were again the most abundant among CD3+CD56-NKG2C+ cells in several donors, at roughly 28.3-65%. In six donors, the dominant CD3+CD56+NKG2C+ clonotypes were among the top 10 CD8+ clonotypes and accounted for about 1.0-7.5% of CD8+ T cells.

The sample was run on an Illumina HiSeq 2000. The TCR beta cDNA libraries were made using 5'RACE template switching, a step that added both a universal primer site and unique molecular identifiers. Priming for cDNA synthesis came from the TCR beta constant segment, and two successive PCR amplification steps followed. Under the source paper's analysis protocol: MIGEC handled demultiplexing of the reads and grouping by UMI, while MiTCR was used to assemble and quantify clonotypes. To exclude erroneous sequences, only TCR cDNA sequences supported by at least two reads were retained. The tcR package was used for downstream repertoire analysis, and clonotypes were matched between fractions using CDR3 nucleotide sequence together with V segment. Antigen specificity was annotated against VDJdb with VDJmatch, allowing one amino acid substitution in CDR3. The reads were reprocessed in TCRdb, with one entry per CDR3 protein sequence and no accompanying DNA. For this entry, the V and J calls and clone size follow TCRdb and not the study's own pipeline. The table for this sample shows about 190,000 distinct CDR3 sequences. About 19% of the sample is taken by the ten largest.

As regards this clonotype: Its antigen is not yet known.

Spanning cysteine to phenylalanine, the CDR3 consists of 17 amino acids. DNA for this receptor is not on file. The germline V gene yields SGDLS for CDR1 and YYNGEE for CDR2. A commercial ELISA kit detecting HCMV-specific IgG in serum was used to determine HCMV serostatus. Peripheral blood mononuclear cells were isolated from blood by Ficoll density gradient centrifugation. The chain employs TRBV9 and TRBJ2-5; no DNA is available, so the TRBD1 call from TCRdb remains unchecked. Sequencing used blood T cells: a sorted CD56 or NKG2C T cell subset, CD4+ or CD8+ T cells, or bulk PBMC T cells (not recorded which). This TCR was recovered from a man aged 18-70 years in good health. The CDR3 is CASSGSPGQGLGETQYF.